This T cell receptor (beta chain) was recorded in a study of identical twins. This clonotype appeared many times. The germline gives CDR1 SNHLY, CDR2 FYNNEI. The CDR3 is 13 residues long. V lost 6 bases and J lost 3, with 8 bases in between. One entry per CDR3 protein, called by TCRdb with MiXCR from the 5' RACE reads. The table records 450,000 or so distinct CDR3 sequences, approximately 15% of them present only once. These records were also assigned to another study, of yellow fever vaccine responses in identical twins.

Sequencing was performed on CD4+ T cells sorted from blood. The sequence was collected from a woman aged 18-30 years in good health. This chain connects TRBV2 to TRBJ2-2; a weak D match, TRBD2 (5 bases). CDR3 region: CASRLDYTGELFF. The DNA for the CDR3 is TGTGCCAGCAGACTGGACTACACCGGGGAGCTGTTTTTT.